A single T cell receptor (beta chain) is shown here with its context. The sample comes from a study of T cell changes during pregnancy in multiple sclerosis. The assay was immunoSEQ multiplex PCR, and TCRdb's table has in-frame clones only and misses some. Found here are about 34,000 clones, about 90% of them singletons; the top ten hold roughly 3.5%. CDR3 length equals 14 residues. From germline, CDR1 is SGHNT and CDR2 YYREEE (reference sequence). V lost 2 bases and J lost 6; bases outside the gene matches: 5. The sequencing used CD8+ T cells from peripheral blood mononuclear cells, collected in the third trimester of pregnancy. This receptor was identified in a female donor with multiple sclerosis, enrolled in a pregnancy study. The V call is TRBV5-4, the J call TRBJ2-7; 10 bases agree with TRBD1. The CDR3 bases are TGTGCCAGCAGCTTTTCCGGACAGGGGGGCGAGCAGTACTTC. Its protein is CASSFSGQGGEQYF.